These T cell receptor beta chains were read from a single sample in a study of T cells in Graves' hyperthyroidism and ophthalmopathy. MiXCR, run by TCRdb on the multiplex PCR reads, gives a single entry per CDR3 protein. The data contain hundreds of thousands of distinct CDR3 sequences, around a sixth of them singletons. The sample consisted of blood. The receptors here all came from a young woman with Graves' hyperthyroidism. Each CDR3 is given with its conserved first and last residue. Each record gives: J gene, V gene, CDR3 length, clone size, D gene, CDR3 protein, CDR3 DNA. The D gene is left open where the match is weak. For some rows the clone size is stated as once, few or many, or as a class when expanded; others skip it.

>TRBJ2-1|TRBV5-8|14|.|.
CASSFGRGVNEQFF
TGTGCCAGCAGCTTCGGAAGGGGGGTGAATGAGCAGTTCTTC
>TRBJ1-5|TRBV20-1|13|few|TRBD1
CSGAGTENQPQHF
TGCAGTGGAGCAGGGACAGAAAATCAGCCCCAGCATTTT
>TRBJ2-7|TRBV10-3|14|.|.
CAISGGQSYAEQYF
TGTGCCATCAGTGGAGGACAGAGTTACGCCGAGCAGTACTTC
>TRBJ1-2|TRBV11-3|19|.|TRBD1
CASSLDLFYGTEMNYGYTF
TGTGCCAGCAGCTTAGATCTCTTTTACGGGACAGAGATGAACTATGGCTACACCTTC
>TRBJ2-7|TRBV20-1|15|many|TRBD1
CSASPPAGQGYEQYF
TGCAGTGCTAGTCCCCCCGCGGGACAGGGATACGAGCAGTACTTC
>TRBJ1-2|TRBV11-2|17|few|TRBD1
CASSQTPGQARPKGYTF
TGTGCCAGCAGCCAAACACCGGGACAGGCAAGACCTAAAGGCTACACCTTC
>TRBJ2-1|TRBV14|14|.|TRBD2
CASRLAGVYNEQFF
TGTGCCAGCAGATTGGCGGGAGTCTACAATGAGCAGTTCTTC
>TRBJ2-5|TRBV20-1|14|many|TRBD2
CSARVLAGQETQYF
TGCAGTGCTAGAGTCTTAGCGGGGCAAGAGACCCAGTACTTC
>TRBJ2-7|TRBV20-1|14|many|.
CSAREATSRYEQYF
TGCAGTGCTAGAGAGGCCACCTCCCGCTACGAGCAGTACTTC
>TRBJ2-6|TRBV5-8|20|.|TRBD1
CASRSPGQGDPDSGANVLTF
TGTGCCAGCAGATCACCGGGACAGGGGGACCCTGACTCTGGGGCCAACGTCCTGACTTTC
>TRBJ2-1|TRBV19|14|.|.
CASSIGGLNNEQFF
TGTGCCAGTAGTATAGGGGGACTCAACAATGAGCAGTTCTTC
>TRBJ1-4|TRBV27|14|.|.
CASHGHGANEKLFF
TGTGCCAGCCATGGACACGGGGCTAATGAAAAACTGTTTTTT
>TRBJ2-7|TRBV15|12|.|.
CATSRSSYEQYF
TGTGCCACCAGCAGGTCCTCCTACGAGCAGTACTTC
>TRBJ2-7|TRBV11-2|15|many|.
CASSLAPDSSYEQYF
TGTGCCAGCAGTCTAGCACCCGACAGCTCCTACGAGCAGTACTTC
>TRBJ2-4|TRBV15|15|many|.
CATSRDPSLVHIQYF
TGTGCCACCAGCAGAGATCCCAGTTTGGTCCACATTCAGTACTTC
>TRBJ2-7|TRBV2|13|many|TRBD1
CASGQGGWDEQYF
TGTGCCAGTGGACAGGGGGGTTGGGACGAGCAGTACTTC
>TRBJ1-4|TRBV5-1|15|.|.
CASSLVRGTNEKLFF
TGCGCCAGCAGCTTGGTTAGGGGGACTAATGAAAAACTGTTTTTT
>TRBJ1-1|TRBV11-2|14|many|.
CASSLLTMNTEAFF
TGTGCCAGCAGCCTCCTAACTATGAACACTGAAGCTTTCTTT
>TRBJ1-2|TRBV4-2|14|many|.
CASSANDGGWGYTF
TGTGCCAGCAGCGCGAATGACGGGGGTTGGGGCTACACCTTC
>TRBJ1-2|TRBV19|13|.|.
CASTPPGAYGYTF
TGTGCCAGTACCCCTCCGGGGGCTTATGGCTACACCTTC
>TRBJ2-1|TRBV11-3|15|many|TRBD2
CASSRLAGGTDEQFF
TGTGCCAGCAGCCGGCTAGCGGGGGGCACGGATGAGCAGTTCTTC
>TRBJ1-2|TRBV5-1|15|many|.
CASSSTQGGSYGYTF
TGCGCCAGCAGCTCAACGCAGGGCGGTAGCTATGGCTACACCTTC
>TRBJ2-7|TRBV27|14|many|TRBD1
CASRRQGALNEQYF
TGTGCCAGCAGGAGACAGGGGGCGCTGAATGAGCAGTACTTC
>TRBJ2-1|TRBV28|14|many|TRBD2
CASTLTSVYNEQFF
TGTGCCAGCACCTTGACTAGCGTATACAATGAGCAGTTCTTC
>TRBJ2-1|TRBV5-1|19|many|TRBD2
CASSPTGTSGRGAYNEQFF
TGCGCCAGCAGCCCCACCGGGACTAGCGGGAGGGGTGCCTACAATGAGCAGTTCTTC
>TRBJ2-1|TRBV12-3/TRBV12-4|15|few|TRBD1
CASSLIQGAYNEQFF
TGTGCCAGCAGCCTGATACAGGGGGCTTACAATGAGCAGTTCTTC
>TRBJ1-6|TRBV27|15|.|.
CASSLEGVVNSPLHF
TGTGCCAGCAGTTTAGAAGGGGTTGTCAATTCACCCCTCCACTTT
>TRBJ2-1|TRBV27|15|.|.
CASSFGLDGSGEQFF
TGTGCCAGCAGTTTTGGCCTGGACGGGAGCGGTGAGCAGTTCTTC
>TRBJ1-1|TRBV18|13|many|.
CASSPDASGEAFF
TGTGCCAGCTCACCAGACGCCTCCGGCGAGGCTTTCTTT